The 28 T cell receptor beta chains below were found in one sample sequenced in a study of T-cell reconstitution after alpha-beta-depleted transplantation in children. Unique molecular identifiers were incorporated during preparation of the TCRbeta library. TCRdb ran MiXCR on the PCR reads and lists one entry per CDR3 protein. The data hold around 500,000 distinct CDR3 sequences, with roughly an eighth observed a single time. The sequenced sample was PBMCs from the stem cell graft donor, obtained from the stem cell graft. These receptors originate from a human donor who donated a stem cell graft to a child with combined immunodeficiency.

This clonotype was observed a few times. The gene calls are TRBV2 and TRBJ2-3, with TRBD2 as a possible D gene (6 bases). V was clipped by 8 bases and J by 0 bases, with 18 bases between them. CDR1 is SNHLY, CDR2 FYNNEI, per germline. CDR3 length: 16 residues. Here the CDR3 DNA reads TGTGCCAGCCCTCTTACCGCGGGGATTAGCACAGATACGCAGTATTTT. The encoded protein is CASPLTAGISTDTQYF.

The chain joins TRBV6-1 to TRBJ2-7; tentatively, D is TRBD1 (5 bases). Germline assignment: CDR1 MNHNS and CDR2 SASEGT. The CDR3 spans 14 residues. Between the trimmed V and J ends, which lost 6 bases and 1 base, there was a span of 13 bases. The CDR3 sequence: CASSRQYQSYEQYF. As DNA, the CDR3 is TGTGCCAGCAGCAGACAGTATCAATCCTACGAGCAGTACTTC.

The chain recombines TRBV2 with TRBJ2-1, with TRBD2 matching 10 bases. Germline V gene data show CDR1 as SNHLY and CDR2 as FYNNEI. V gave up 2 bases and J gave up 0 bases; unmatched junction bases: 7. CDR3 size: 18 residues. CDR3 loop: CASSELGSGGSSYNEQFF. In DNA form, the CDR3 reads TGTGCCAGCAGTGAATTGGGTAGCGGGGGGAGCTCCTACAATGAGCAGTTCTTC.

There are a few counts of this clonotype. The V and J genes are TRBV29-1 and TRBJ2-1; D is ambiguous. CDR1 SQVTM and CDR2 ANQGSEA come from the germline V gene. Trimming shortened V by 6 bases and J by 9 bases, and 21 bases separated the two germline ends. The CDR3 loop spans 14 amino acids. CDR3 sequence: CSVKINLPSSEQFF. The CDR3 DNA reads TGCAGCGTCAAAATAAACCTCCCAAGTAGTGAGCAGTTCTTC.

The chain uses TRBV30 and TRBJ2-2; possibly TRBD2 for D (5 bases). The CDR3 has 13 amino acids. The V gene lost 2 bases and the J gene lost 5 bases, with 9 bases spanning the gap. Germline V gene data show CDR1 as GTSNPN and CDR2 as SVGIG (reference sequence). CDR3 coding DNA: TGTGCCTGGAGTATAAAGCGGACCGGGGAGCTGTTTTTT. Translating gives CAWSIKRTGELFF.

This clonotype was counted only a few times. The chain employs TRBV7-6 and TRBJ2-7, with a tentative D call TRBD1 (6 bases). The V gene lost 2 bases and the J gene lost 0 bases, with 14 bases spanning the gap. The length of the CDR3 is 16 residues. Germline V CDR1 and CDR2: SGHVS, FNYEAQ. The CDR3 is CASSLNSGHLSYEQYF. The CDR3 nucleotides are TGTGCCAGCAGCTTAAATTCGGGACACCTCTCCTACGAGCAGTACTTC.

This chain links TRBV5-4 with TRBJ1-1, with D perhaps matching TRBD1 (6 bases). CDR1 is SGHNT and CDR2 is YYREEE in the germline V gene (reference sequence). The CDR3 covers 15 residues. V was clipped by 4 bases and J by 1 base, with 14 bases between them. CDR3 DNA sequence: TGTGCCAGCAGCGTAGAGGGGGGACAGAACACTGAAGCTTTCTTT. This gives the protein CASSVEGGQNTEAFF.

This clonotype has just a few counts. The chain combines TRBV20-1 with TRBJ2-1, with TRBD1 as a possible D gene (7 bases). Trimming cost V 4 bases and J 3 bases, with 19 bases left between them. The CDR3 totals 16 residues. CDR1 is DFQATT, CDR2 SNEGSKA, per germline (reference sequence). The CDR3 bases are TGCAGTGCTACCGGGAGTGACAGGGCTTACTACAATGAGCAGTTCTTC. As protein: CSATGSDRAYYNEQFF.

V and J are TRBV28 and TRBJ1-1; no definite D call. Germline V gives CDR1 MDHEN, CDR2 SYDVKM. V was clipped by 6 bases and J by 11 bases, with 16 bases between them. The CDR3 is 12 residues long. CDR3 region: CASSVPEVGAFF. For the CDR3, the DNA is TGTGCCAGCAGCGTCCCGGAGGTGGGCGCTTTCTTT.

This chain links TRBV7-8 with TRBJ2-7; TRBD2 is a possible D gene (6 bases). The germline V gene encodes CDR1 SGHVS and CDR2 FQNEAQ. V was cut by 5 bases and J by 0 bases, with 20 bases left in between. The CDR3 extends over 17 amino acids. The CDR3 protein is CASSPLKRAGISYEQYF. In DNA, the CDR3 is TGTGCCAGCAGCCCCCTCAAAAGGGCGGGGATCTCCTACGAGCAGTACTTC.

V gene TRBV5-1 combines with J gene TRBJ2-5; possibly TRBD2 for D (5 bases). CDR1 SGHRS and CDR2 YFSETQ come from the germline V gene. The CDR3 totals 15 residues. Trimming stripped 5 bases from V and 5 bases from J, with 19 bases between. CDR3 loop: CASRGGSLSRETQYF. Written as DNA, the CDR3 is TGCGCCAGCAGGGGTGGGAGCCTTTCTCGGGAGACCCAGTACTTC.

V and J are TRBV11-1 and TRBJ2-6; 9 bases are shared with TRBD1. The germline V gene has CDR1 SGHAT and CDR2 FQDESV (reference sequence). The CDR3 is made up of 18 amino acids. V was clipped by 3 bases and J by 0 bases; unmatched bases: 6. The CDR3 DNA reads as TGTGCCAGCAGCTTCGGGACAGGGATCTTCTCTGGGGCCAACGTCCTGACTTTC. Translating it yields CASSFGTGIFSGANVLTF.

This clonotype was detected a few times. The chain combines TRBV24-1 with TRBJ2-3, with D perhaps TRBD2 (5 bases). The CDR3 spans 15 residues. Trimming shortened V by 0 bases and J by 4 bases, and 10 bases separated the two germline ends. CDR1 KGHDR and CDR2 SFDVKD come from the germline V gene. The CDR3 spells CATSDLRGGADTQYF. The CDR3 region has the DNA TGTGCCACCAGTGATTTGCGCGGAGGAGCAGATACGCAGTATTTT.

The chain's CDR3 is CATSDWTAQETQYF. The CDR3 DNA is TGTGCCACCAGTGATTGGACAGCCCAAGAGACCCAGTACTTC. The rearrangement uses TRBV24-1 and TRBJ2-5; D may be TRBD1 (6 bases). CDR3 size: 14 residues. CDR1 KGHDR and CDR2 SFDVKD come from the germline V gene. V was clipped by 2 bases and J by 1 base, with 7 bases between them.

About this clonotype itself: It is likely a read error, because the conserved phenylalanine at the end of the CDR3 is missing. The limits of the CDR3 on the DNA are not certain, so only TCRdb's listed CDR3 is given. The chain joins TRBV7-8 to TRBJ2-3; the table's D call, TRBD2, has no DNA check behind it. Germline CDR1 reads SGHVS; CDR2 reads FQNEAQ. The CDR3 numbers 14 amino acids, ends counted. CDR3 protein: CASSHTSGVGDTQY.

This clonotype was detected a few times. The genes are TRBV5-6 and TRBJ2-4; 8 nucleotides agree with TRBD1. Germline V CDR1 and CDR2: SGHDT, YYEEEE. The ends lost 4 bases at V and 0 bases at J; junction bases unmatched: 9. CDR3 size: 17 residues. In nucleotides, the CDR3 is TGTGCCAGCAGCGGCTTGACAGGGGTTATAGCCAAAAACATTCAGTACTTC. It translates to CASSGLTGVIAKNIQYF.

This clonotype has only a few counts. The chain uses TRBV10-3 and TRBJ2-3; D may be TRBD1 or TRBD2 (5 bases each). Trimming stripped 8 bases from V and 5 bases from J, with 11 bases between. The CDR3 is 12 amino acids. The germline gives CDR1 ENHRY, CDR2 SYGVKD. Here the CDR3 reads CAILGDGDTQYF. CDR3 in DNA: TGTGCCATCTTGGGGGACGGAGATACGCAGTATTTT.

This rearrangement joins TRBV30 to TRBJ2-1; D is undetermined. Trimming removed 5 bases at V and 7 bases at J, with 6 bases between. The CDR3 extends over 10 amino acids. Per the germline V gene, CDR1 is GTSNPN and CDR2 is SVGIG (reference sequence). For the CDR3, the DNA is TGTGCCTGGGGAAGAAATGAGCAGTTCTTC. Amino acids: CAWGRNEQFF.

This clonotype was counted a few times. V gene TRBV15 combines with J gene TRBJ1-1, with 9 bases that match TRBD1. This CDR3 contains 17 residues. CDR1 is LNHNV and CDR2 is YYDKDF in the germline V gene (reference sequence). The J segment lost 0 bases and the V segment lost 6 bases, leaving 11 bases of the junction unmatched. The CDR3 DNA follows: TGTGCCACCAGTGGGGGGGGACAGGGTCTTATGAACACTGAAGCTTTCTTT. Translating gives CATSGGGQGLMNTEAFF.

This clonotype was observed many times. The V and J genes are TRBV12-3 or TRBV12-4 and TRBJ2-1; TRBD2 matches at 8 bases. The V gene end was trimmed by 5 bases and the J gene end by 8 bases; junction bases not matched to a gene: 8. This CDR3 is built from 14 residues. The CDR3 region is CASSRWREEDEQFF. CDR3 bases: TGTGCCAGCAGTAGGTGGCGGGAGGAGGATGAGCAGTTCTTC.

The chain combines TRBV2 with TRBJ2-7; D might be TRBD1 (5 bases). This CDR3 is built from 13 residues. Germline CDR1 SNHLY, CDR2 FYNNEI. Trimming left V 6 bases short and J 2 bases short, with 11 bases between. CDR3 amino acids: CASRETETYEQYF. CDR3 DNA: TGTGCCAGCAGGGAGACAGAAACCTACGAGCAGTACTTC.

Many counts were recorded for this clonotype. This rearrangement joins TRBV7-2 to TRBJ2-7, with 9 bases matching TRBD1. Germline CDR1 is SGHTA and CDR2 is FQGNSA. Trimming removed 6 bases from V and 4 bases from J; junction bases left unmatched: 10. The CDR3 spans 15 residues. CDR3 amino acids: CASRISRDRVYEQYF. DNA of the CDR3: TGTGCCAGCAGAATATCCCGGGACAGGGTGTACGAGCAGTACTTC.

V usage is TRBV5-1 and J usage is TRBJ2-5; 9 bases are a match to TRBD2. J was trimmed by 4 bases and V by 5 bases; bases with no gene match: 3. The CDR3 is made up of 13 amino acids. Germline values: CDR1 SGHRS, CDR2 YFSETQ. The DNA for the CDR3 is TGCGCCAGCAGACTAGCGGGTTTAGAGACCCAGTACTTC. It translates to CASRLAGLETQYF.

The V and J genes are TRBV28 and TRBJ2-7, with 7 bases that match TRBD2. Germline CDR1 MDHEN, CDR2 SYDVKM. The CDR3 extends over 16 amino acids. V lost 8 bases to trimming and J lost 0 bases; unmatched junction nucleotides: 13. In DNA form, the CDR3 reads TGTGCCAGCGGGATACTGGGACTACCTAGCTCCTACGAGCAGTACTTC. This sequence encodes CASGILGLPSSYEQYF. Full variable domain (rest looked up from reference TRBV28 and TRBJ2-7): DVKVTQSSRYLVKRTGEKVFLECVQDMDHENMFWYRQDPGLGLRLIYFSYDVKMKEKGDIPEGYSVSREKKERFSLILESASTNQTSMYLCASGILGLPSSYEQYFGPGTRLTVT.

V usage is TRBV12-3 or TRBV12-4 and J usage is TRBJ1-5; 7 nucleotides align to TRBD1. V lost 6 bases and J lost 3; bases outside the gene matches: 2. This CDR3 is built from 13 residues. The CDR3: CASRGTDNQPQHF. The CDR3 region has the DNA TGTGCCAGCAGGGGGACAGACAATCAGCCCCAGCATTTT.

This clonotype was counted between two and nine times. This chain links TRBV29-1 with TRBJ2-5; 8 bases are a match to TRBD1. V trimming: 2 bases; J trimming: 5 bases; junction bases outside the gene matches: 7. CDR3 length equals 14 residues. Germline-derived CDR1 and CDR2 are SQVTM and ANQGSEA. Here the CDR3 DNA reads TGCAGCGTTGAAACGGGTCAGGGGGCTGAGACCCAGTACTTC. Translation: CSVETGQGAETQYF.

The rearrangement joins TRBV15 to TRBJ1-1; D unresolved. Trimming pared 1 base from V and 1 base from J, leaving 4 bases between. This CDR3 spans 13 amino acids. Germline V gives CDR1 LNHNV, CDR2 YYDKDF (reference sequence). This CDR3 is CATSRGRNTEAFF. In DNA form, the CDR3 reads TGTGCCACCAGCAGAGGGAGGAACACTGAAGCTTTCTTT.

The CDR3 reads CASSQSPGPDLEKLFF. In DNA form, the CDR3 reads TGCGCCAGCAGCCAAAGCCCAGGCCCTGATTTGGAAAAACTGTTTTTT. The rearrangement links TRBV4-3 to TRBJ1-4; no definite D call. CDR1 is LGHNA, CDR2 YSLEER, per germline. The CDR3 is 16 amino acids. Trimming took off 2 bases at V and 8 bases at J, with 18 bases between the two ends.